This T cell receptor beta chain was captured by sequencing in a study of OX40 agonist ivuxolimab in advanced cancers. Study-wide context: An anti-OX40 (CD134) antibody with agonistic activity, ivuxolimab, was administered to patients. Two cutaneous melanoma patients and one hepatocellular carcinoma patient, three in all, had partial responses.

General study results and limits: With doses of 0.1 to 3.0 mg/kg, CD4+ and CD8+ blood T cells had undergone clonal expansion by week 6.

The V end lost 4 bases, the J end lost 0 bases, and 8 bases lay between the germline ends. Germline V lookup: CDR1 SQVTM, CDR2 ANQGSEA. This CDR3 spans 13 amino acids. A history of autoimmune disease or systemic immunosuppression excluded patients. Data came from immunoSEQ multiplex PCR; TCRdb stores just in-frame clones and leaves some out. Among 35,000 to 45,000 clones listed, about 79% were seen once. On this clone itself: Antigen unknown.

The chain is built from TRBV29-1 and TRBJ2-3; D not resolved. The specimen was CD4+ or CD8+ T cells sorted from blood, collected in a trial of the OX40 agonist ivuxolimab. The TCR was taken from an adult with an advanced solid tumor such as melanoma, head and neck, liver or kidney cancer. The CDR3 spells CSVVRPSTDTQYF. The CDR3 nucleotides read TGCAGCGTTGTTCGTCCTAGCACAGATACGCAGTATTTT.